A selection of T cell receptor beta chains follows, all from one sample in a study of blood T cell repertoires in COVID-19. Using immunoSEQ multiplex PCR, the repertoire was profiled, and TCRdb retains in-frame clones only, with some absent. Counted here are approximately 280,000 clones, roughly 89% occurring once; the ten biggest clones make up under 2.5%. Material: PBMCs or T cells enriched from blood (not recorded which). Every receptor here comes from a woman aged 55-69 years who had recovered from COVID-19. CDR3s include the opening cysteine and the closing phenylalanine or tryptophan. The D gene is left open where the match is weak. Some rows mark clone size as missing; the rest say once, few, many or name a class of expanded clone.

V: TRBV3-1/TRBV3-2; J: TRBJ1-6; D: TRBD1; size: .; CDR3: CASSQGTAYNSPLHF; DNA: TGTGCCAGCAGCCAGGGGACAGCTTATAATTCACCCCTCCACTTT
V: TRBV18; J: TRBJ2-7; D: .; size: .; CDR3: CASSYHESGAYEQYF; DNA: TGTGCCAGCTCATACCACGAGTCAGGCGCCTACGAGCAGTACTTC
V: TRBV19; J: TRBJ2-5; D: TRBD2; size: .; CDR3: CASSIGLAGARPQYF; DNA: TGTGCCAGTAGTATAGGGCTAGCGGGGGCCCGACCCCAGTACTTC
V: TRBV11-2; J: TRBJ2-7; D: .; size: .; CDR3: CASSFGVPTGSYEQYF; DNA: TGTGCCAGCAGCTTTGGTGTCCCCACAGGGTCCTACGAGCAGTACTTC
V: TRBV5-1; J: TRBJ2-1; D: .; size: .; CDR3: CASSLVPDNEQFF; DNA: TGCGCCAGCAGCTTGGTCCCAGACAATGAGCAGTTCTTC
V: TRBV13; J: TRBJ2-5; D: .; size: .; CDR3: CASSLVGDQETQYF; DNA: TGTGCCAGCAGCTTAGTAGGGGACCAAGAGACCCAGTACTTC
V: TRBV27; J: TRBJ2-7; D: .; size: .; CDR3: CASSRRVSYEQYF; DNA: TGTGCCAGCAGTCGCAGGGTGAGTTACGAGCAGTACTTC
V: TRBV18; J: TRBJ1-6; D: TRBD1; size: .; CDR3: CASSPSIQGNSPLHF; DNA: TGTGCCAGCTCACCATCGATACAGGGGAATTCACCCCTCCACTTT
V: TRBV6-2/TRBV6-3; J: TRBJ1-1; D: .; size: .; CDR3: CASSTFGGRTEAFF; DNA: TGTGCCAGCAGCACCTTCGGGGGTCGCACTGAAGCTTTCTTT
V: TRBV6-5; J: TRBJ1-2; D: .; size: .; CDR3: CASRFDQGNYGYTF; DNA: TGTGCCAGCAGGTTTGATCAGGGCAACTATGGCTACACCTTC
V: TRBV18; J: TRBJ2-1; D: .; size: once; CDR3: CASSPRSLPDYEQFF; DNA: TGTGCCAGCTCACCCCGGAGTCTCCCCGACTATGAGCAGTTCTTC
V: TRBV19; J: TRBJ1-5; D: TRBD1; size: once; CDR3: CASRVTGGYQPQHF; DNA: TGTGCCAGTAGAGTGACAGGGGGCTATCAGCCCCAGCATTTT
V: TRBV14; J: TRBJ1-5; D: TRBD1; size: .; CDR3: CASSQGGQGALQPQHF; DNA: TGTGCCAGCAGCCAGGGGGGACAGGGGGCGTTGCAGCCCCAGCATTTT